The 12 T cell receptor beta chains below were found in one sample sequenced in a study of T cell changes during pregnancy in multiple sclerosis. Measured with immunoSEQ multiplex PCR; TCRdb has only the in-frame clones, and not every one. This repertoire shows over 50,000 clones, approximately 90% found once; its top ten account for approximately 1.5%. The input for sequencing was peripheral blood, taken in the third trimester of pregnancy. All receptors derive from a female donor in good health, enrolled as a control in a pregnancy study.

The CDR3: CASSLDWGGGAITDTQYF. DNA for the CDR3: TGTGCCAGCAGCTTGGATTGGGGCGGGGGAGCGATTACAGATACGCAGTATTTT. This chain links TRBV9 with TRBJ2-3, with 7 bases fitting TRBD2. From germline, CDR1 is SGDLS and CDR2 YYNGEE. The CDR3 contains 18 residues. Germline trimming cut 4 bases from V and 3 bases from J; bases unmatched to any gene: 17.

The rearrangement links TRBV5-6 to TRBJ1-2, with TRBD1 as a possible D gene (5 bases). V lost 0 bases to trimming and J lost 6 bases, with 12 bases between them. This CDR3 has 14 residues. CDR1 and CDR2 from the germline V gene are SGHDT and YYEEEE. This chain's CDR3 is CASSLAGGFDGYTF. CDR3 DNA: TGTGCCAGCAGCTTGGCCGGGGGATTTGATGGCTACACCTTC.

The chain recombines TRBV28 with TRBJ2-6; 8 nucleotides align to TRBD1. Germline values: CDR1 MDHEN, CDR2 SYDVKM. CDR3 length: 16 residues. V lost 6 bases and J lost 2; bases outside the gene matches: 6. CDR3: CASRRQGSAGANVLTF. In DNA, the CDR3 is TGTGCCAGCAGGAGACAGGGGAGCGCTGGGGCCAACGTCCTGACTTTC.

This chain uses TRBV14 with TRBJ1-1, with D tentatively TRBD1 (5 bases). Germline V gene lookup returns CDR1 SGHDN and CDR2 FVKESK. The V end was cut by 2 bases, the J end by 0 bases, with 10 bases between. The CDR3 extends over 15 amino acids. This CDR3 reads CASSQQGRLNTEAFF. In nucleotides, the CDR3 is TGTGCCAGCAGCCAACAGGGAAGATTGAACACTGAAGCTTTCTTT.

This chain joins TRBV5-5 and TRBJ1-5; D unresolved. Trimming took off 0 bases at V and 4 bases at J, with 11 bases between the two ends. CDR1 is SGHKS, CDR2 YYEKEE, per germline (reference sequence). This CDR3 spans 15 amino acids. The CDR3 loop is CASSLGSTGNQPQHF. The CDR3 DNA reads TGTGCCAGCAGCTTGGGATCGACTGGGAATCAGCCCCAGCATTTT. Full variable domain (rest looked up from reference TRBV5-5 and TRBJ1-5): DAGVTQSPTHLIKTRGQQVTLRCSPISGHKSVSWYQQVLGQGPQFIFQYYEKEERGRGNFPDRFSARQFPNYSSELNVNALLLGDSALYLCASSLGSTGNQPQHFGDGTRLSIL.

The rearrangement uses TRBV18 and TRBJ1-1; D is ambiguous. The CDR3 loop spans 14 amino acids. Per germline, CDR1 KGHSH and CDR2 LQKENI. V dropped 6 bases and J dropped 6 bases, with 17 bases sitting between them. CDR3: CASSPREGGAEAFF. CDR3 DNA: TGTGCCAGCTCCCCCCGCGAGGGCGGCGCTGAAGCTTTCTTT.

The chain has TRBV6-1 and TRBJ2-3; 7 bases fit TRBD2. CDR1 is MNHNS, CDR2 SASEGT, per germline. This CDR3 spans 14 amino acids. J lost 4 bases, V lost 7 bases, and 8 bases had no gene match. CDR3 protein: CASTMRGWSDTQYF. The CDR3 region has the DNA TGTGCCAGCACGATGCGGGGGTGGTCAGATACGCAGTATTTT.

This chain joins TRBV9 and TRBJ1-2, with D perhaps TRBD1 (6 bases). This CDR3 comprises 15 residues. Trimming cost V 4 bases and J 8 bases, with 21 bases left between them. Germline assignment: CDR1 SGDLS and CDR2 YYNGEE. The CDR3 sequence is CASSPTGIKTKGYTF. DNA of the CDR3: TGTGCCAGCAGCCCCACAGGGATTAAGACTAAGGGCTACACCTTC.

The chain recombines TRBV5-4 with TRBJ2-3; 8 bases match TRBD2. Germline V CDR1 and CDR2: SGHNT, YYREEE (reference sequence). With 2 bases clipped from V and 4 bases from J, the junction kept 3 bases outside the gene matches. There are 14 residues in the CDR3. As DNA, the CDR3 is TGTGCCAGCAGCTTTAGGCGGGGGGCAGATACGCAGTATTTT. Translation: CASSFRRGADTQYF. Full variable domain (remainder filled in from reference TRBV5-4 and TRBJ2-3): ETGVTQSPTHLIKTRGQQVTLRCSSQSGHNTVSWYQQALGQGPQFIFQYYREEENGRGNFPPRFSGLQFPNYSSELNVNALELDDSALYLCASSFRRGADTQYFGPGTRLTVL.

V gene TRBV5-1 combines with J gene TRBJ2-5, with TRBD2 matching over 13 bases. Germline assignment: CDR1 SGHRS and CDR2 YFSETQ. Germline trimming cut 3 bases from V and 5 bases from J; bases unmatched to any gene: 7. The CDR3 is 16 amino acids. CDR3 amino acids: CASSSTSGGAGETQYF. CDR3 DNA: TGCGCCAGCAGCTCTACTAGCGGGGGGGCCGGGGAGACCCAGTACTTC.

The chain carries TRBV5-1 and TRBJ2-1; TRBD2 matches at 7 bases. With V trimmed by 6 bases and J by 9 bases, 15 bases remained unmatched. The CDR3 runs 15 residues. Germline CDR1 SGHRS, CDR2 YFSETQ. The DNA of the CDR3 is TGCGCCAGCACCAAGATAACTAGCGCACGAAGTGAGCAGTTCTTC. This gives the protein CASTKITSARSEQFF.

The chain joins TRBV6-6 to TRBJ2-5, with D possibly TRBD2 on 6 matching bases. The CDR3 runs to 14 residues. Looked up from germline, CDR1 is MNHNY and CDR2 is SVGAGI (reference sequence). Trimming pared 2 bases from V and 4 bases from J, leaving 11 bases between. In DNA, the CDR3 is TGTGCCAGCAGTTACATGGGGGGTGGAGAGACCCAGTACTTC. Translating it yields CASSYMGGGETQYF.